These T cell receptor beta chains were read from a single sample in a study of blood T cell repertoires in COVID-19. The assay was immunoSEQ multiplex PCR, and TCRdb's table has in-frame clones only and misses some. The repertoire holds about 430,000 clones, with approximately 90% as singletons. Specimen: peripheral blood. Receptors were obtained from a man between 18 and 29 years old with COVID-19, enrolled during active disease. The CDR3 runs from the conserved cysteine through the conserved F or W. The D gene is left open where the match is weak. Clone size is stated in some rows and not others, as once, few, many or a class when expanded.

size	V	J	D	CDR3	DNA
few	TRBV5-1	TRBJ2-5	TRBD2	CASRGGLAGGQTQYF	TGCGCCAGCAGGGGGGGACTAGCGGGCGGCCAGACCCAGTACTTC
-	TRBV29-1	TRBJ1-1	-	CSVETRANTEAFF	TGCAGCGTTGAAACCAGGGCGAACACTGAAGCTTTCTTT
-	TRBV7-8	TRBJ2-3	-	CASRRWRDPSTDTQYF	TGTGCCAGCAGACGCTGGAGGGATCCTAGCACAGATACGCAGTATTTT
-	TRBV11-2	TRBJ2-1	-	CASSLAGTTYNEQFF	TGTGCCAGCAGCTTAGCCGGGACAACCTACAATGAGCAGTTCTTC
-	TRBV12-5	TRBJ1-1	TRBD1	CASGDKQGATEAFF	TGTGCTAGTGGTGATAAACAGGGGGCGACTGAAGCTTTCTTT
-	TRBV29-1	TRBJ2-3	-	CSVKGTFYTDTQYF	TGCAGCGTTAAGGGGACTTTTTACACAGATACGCAGTATTTT
many	TRBV7-6	TRBJ1-2	-	CASSLEPGDGYTF	TGTGCCAGCAGCTTAGAACCGGGGGATGGCTACACCTTC
-	TRBV7-8	TRBJ1-2	TRBD1	CASSSRTGEGGGYTF	TGTGCCAGCAGCTCCCGGACAGGGGAGGGAGGGGGCTACACCTTC
once	TRBV28	TRBJ2-7	-	CASSLNNYLNEQYF	TGTGCCAGCAGTTTAAATAACTACCTCAACGAGCAGTACTTC
-	TRBV7-7	TRBJ2-1	TRBD2	CASSQSGLAGEQFF	TGTGCCAGCAGCCAATCGGGACTAGCGGGTGAGCAGTTCTTC
-	TRBV19	TRBJ1-6	-	CASSMEGSSPLHF	TGTGCCAGTAGTATGGAAGGGAGTTCACCCCTCCACTTT
-	TRBV3-1/TRBV3-2	TRBJ2-3	-	CASSQDASFTQYF	TGTGCCAGCAGCCAAGACGCGAGCTTCACGCAGTATTTT
-	TRBV4-1	TRBJ2-1	TRBD2	CASSQARLARNEQFF	TGCGCCAGCAGCCAAGCCCGACTAGCGAGGAATGAGCAGTTCTTC
-	TRBV5-1	TRBJ2-3	TRBD2	CASRGLAGSTDTQYF	TGCGCCAGCCGAGGACTAGCGGGGTCCACAGATACGCAGTATTTT
-	TRBV18	TRBJ1-3	-	CASSSRQTSGNTIYF	TGTGCCAGCTCATCGAGACAGACCTCTGGAAACACCATATATTTT
-	TRBV12-5	TRBJ2-1	-	CASGFVEQFF	TGTGCTAGTGGTTTCGTCGAGCAGTTCTTC
once	TRBV19	TRBJ1-6	-	CATNVGGGNSPLHF	TGTGCCACCAACGTGGGGGGAGGAAATTCACCCCTCCACTTT
-	TRBV7-8	TRBJ1-6	TRBD1	CASSLEGQGFNSPLHF	TGTGCCAGCAGCTTAGAGGGACAGGGGTTTAATTCACCCCTCCACTTT
-	TRBV5-5	TRBJ1-1	-	CASSFRQGWTEAFF	TGTGCCAGCAGCTTCAGGCAGGGTTGGACTGAAGCTTTCTTT
-	TRBV13	TRBJ2-5	TRBD2	CASRTSGGEETQYF	TGTGCCAGCAGGACTAGCGGGGGGGAAGAGACCCAGTACTTC
-	TRBV16	TRBJ2-7	TRBD2	CASSQELAGVWEQYF	TGTGCCAGCAGCCAAGAGTTGGCGGGGGTTTGGGAGCAGTACTTC
-	TRBV27	TRBJ2-1	TRBD1	CASSRTGSRYNEQFF	TGTGCCAGCAGTAGGACAGGGAGTCGTTACAATGAGCAGTTCTTC
-	TRBV19	TRBJ1-3	-	CASSMAAVSGNTIYF	TGTGCCAGTAGTATGGCGGCGGTTTCTGGAAACACCATATATTTT
-	TRBV25-1	TRBJ2-2	-	CASSQGGNTGELFF	TGTGCCAGCAGTCAAGGGGGTAACACCGGGGAGCTGTTTTTT
-	TRBV28	TRBJ1-2	-	CASRPGPVNYGYTF	TGTGCCAGCAGGCCAGGGCCGGTGAACTATGGCTACACCTTC
once	TRBV11-3	TRBJ1-4	TRBD1	CASSDDGQAREKLFF	TGTGCCAGCAGCGACGATGGACAGGCGCGAGAAAAACTGTTTTTT
-	TRBV30	TRBJ2-5	-	CAWSGDGTGFWTQYF	TGTGCCTGGAGTGGGGACGGGACTGGGTTTTGGACCCAGTACTTC
-	TRBV7-2	TRBJ2-1	-	CASSPDSLYNEQFF	TGTGCCAGCAGCCCGGACAGTCTGTACAATGAGCAGTTCTTC
-	TRBV19	TRBJ2-1	-	CASSIGQGGYNEQFF	TGTGCCAGTAGTATAGGCCAGGGGGGCTACAATGAGCAGTTCTTC